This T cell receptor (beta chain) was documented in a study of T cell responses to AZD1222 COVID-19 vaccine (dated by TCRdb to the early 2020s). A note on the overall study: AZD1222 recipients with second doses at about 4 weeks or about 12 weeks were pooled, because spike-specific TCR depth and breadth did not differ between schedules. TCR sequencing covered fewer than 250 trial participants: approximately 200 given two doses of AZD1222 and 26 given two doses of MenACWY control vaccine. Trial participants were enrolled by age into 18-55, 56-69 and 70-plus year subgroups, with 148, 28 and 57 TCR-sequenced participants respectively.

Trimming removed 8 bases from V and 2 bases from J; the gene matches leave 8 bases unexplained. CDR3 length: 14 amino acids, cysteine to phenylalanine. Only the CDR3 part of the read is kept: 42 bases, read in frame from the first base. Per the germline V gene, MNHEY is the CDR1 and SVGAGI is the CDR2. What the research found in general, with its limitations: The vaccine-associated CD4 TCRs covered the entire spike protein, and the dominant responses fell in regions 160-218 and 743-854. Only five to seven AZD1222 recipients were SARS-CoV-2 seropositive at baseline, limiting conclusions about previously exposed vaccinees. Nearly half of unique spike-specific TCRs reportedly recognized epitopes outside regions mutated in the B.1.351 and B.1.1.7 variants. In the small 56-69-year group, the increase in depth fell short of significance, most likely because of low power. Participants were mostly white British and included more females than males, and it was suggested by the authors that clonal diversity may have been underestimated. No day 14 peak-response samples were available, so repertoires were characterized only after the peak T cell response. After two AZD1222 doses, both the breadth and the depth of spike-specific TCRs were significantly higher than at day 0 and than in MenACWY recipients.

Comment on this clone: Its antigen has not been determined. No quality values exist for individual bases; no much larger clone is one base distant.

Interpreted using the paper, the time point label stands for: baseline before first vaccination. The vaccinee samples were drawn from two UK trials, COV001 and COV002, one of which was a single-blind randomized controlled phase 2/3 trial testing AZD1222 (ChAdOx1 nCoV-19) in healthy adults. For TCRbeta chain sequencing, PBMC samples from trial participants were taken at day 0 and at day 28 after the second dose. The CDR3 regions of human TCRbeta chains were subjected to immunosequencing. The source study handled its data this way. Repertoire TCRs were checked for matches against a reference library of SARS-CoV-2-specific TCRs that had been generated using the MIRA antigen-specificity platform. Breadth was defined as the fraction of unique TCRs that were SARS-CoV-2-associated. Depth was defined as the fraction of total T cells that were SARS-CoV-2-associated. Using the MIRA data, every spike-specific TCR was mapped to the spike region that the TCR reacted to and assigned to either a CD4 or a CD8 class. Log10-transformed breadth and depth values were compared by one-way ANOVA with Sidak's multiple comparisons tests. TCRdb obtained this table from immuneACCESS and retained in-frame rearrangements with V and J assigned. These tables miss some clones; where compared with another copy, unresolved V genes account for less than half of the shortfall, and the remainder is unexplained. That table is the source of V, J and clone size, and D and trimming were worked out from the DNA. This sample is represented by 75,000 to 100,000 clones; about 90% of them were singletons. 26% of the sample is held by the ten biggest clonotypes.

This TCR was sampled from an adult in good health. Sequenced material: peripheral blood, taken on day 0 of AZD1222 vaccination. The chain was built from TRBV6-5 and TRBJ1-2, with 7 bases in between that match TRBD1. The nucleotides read TGTGCCAGCGGCGTAGGGGGCAAGAACTATGGCTACACCTTC. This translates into CASGVGGKNYGYTF.